The clone carrying this TCR beta chain was seen many times. Its antigen is unidentified. Lactation, pregnancy, other autoimmune disease or uncontrolled infection excluded patients. The V segment lost 8 bases and the J segment 2 bases; nucleotides outside the gene matches: 5. The CDR3 is 13 residues long. CDR1 DFQATT and CDR2 SNEGSKA come from the germline V gene (reference sequence). The TCR beta CDR3 regions underwent amplification using RNA transcripts as the source. An initial round of RT-PCR targeting the TCR CDR3 relied on the HTBI primer set. TCRdb passed the multiplex PCR reads through MiXCR, listing each CDR3 protein once. The data hold about 350,000 distinct CDR3 sequences, with 15% to 20% observed a single time. These data originate in a study of T cells in Graves' hyperthyroidism and ophthalmopathy. Findings and caveats of the study: A 13 V-J model separated ophthalmopathy from stable hyperthyroidism.

V usage is TRBV20-1 and J usage is TRBJ2-4; 8 bases align to TRBD2. The origin of this receptor is a middle-aged woman with Graves' ophthalmopathy. Sequencing was performed on blood. In DNA form, the CDR3 reads TGCAGTCCCGGGGGGGGGTCCAAAAACATTCAGTACTTC. Translation: CSPGGGSKNIQYF.